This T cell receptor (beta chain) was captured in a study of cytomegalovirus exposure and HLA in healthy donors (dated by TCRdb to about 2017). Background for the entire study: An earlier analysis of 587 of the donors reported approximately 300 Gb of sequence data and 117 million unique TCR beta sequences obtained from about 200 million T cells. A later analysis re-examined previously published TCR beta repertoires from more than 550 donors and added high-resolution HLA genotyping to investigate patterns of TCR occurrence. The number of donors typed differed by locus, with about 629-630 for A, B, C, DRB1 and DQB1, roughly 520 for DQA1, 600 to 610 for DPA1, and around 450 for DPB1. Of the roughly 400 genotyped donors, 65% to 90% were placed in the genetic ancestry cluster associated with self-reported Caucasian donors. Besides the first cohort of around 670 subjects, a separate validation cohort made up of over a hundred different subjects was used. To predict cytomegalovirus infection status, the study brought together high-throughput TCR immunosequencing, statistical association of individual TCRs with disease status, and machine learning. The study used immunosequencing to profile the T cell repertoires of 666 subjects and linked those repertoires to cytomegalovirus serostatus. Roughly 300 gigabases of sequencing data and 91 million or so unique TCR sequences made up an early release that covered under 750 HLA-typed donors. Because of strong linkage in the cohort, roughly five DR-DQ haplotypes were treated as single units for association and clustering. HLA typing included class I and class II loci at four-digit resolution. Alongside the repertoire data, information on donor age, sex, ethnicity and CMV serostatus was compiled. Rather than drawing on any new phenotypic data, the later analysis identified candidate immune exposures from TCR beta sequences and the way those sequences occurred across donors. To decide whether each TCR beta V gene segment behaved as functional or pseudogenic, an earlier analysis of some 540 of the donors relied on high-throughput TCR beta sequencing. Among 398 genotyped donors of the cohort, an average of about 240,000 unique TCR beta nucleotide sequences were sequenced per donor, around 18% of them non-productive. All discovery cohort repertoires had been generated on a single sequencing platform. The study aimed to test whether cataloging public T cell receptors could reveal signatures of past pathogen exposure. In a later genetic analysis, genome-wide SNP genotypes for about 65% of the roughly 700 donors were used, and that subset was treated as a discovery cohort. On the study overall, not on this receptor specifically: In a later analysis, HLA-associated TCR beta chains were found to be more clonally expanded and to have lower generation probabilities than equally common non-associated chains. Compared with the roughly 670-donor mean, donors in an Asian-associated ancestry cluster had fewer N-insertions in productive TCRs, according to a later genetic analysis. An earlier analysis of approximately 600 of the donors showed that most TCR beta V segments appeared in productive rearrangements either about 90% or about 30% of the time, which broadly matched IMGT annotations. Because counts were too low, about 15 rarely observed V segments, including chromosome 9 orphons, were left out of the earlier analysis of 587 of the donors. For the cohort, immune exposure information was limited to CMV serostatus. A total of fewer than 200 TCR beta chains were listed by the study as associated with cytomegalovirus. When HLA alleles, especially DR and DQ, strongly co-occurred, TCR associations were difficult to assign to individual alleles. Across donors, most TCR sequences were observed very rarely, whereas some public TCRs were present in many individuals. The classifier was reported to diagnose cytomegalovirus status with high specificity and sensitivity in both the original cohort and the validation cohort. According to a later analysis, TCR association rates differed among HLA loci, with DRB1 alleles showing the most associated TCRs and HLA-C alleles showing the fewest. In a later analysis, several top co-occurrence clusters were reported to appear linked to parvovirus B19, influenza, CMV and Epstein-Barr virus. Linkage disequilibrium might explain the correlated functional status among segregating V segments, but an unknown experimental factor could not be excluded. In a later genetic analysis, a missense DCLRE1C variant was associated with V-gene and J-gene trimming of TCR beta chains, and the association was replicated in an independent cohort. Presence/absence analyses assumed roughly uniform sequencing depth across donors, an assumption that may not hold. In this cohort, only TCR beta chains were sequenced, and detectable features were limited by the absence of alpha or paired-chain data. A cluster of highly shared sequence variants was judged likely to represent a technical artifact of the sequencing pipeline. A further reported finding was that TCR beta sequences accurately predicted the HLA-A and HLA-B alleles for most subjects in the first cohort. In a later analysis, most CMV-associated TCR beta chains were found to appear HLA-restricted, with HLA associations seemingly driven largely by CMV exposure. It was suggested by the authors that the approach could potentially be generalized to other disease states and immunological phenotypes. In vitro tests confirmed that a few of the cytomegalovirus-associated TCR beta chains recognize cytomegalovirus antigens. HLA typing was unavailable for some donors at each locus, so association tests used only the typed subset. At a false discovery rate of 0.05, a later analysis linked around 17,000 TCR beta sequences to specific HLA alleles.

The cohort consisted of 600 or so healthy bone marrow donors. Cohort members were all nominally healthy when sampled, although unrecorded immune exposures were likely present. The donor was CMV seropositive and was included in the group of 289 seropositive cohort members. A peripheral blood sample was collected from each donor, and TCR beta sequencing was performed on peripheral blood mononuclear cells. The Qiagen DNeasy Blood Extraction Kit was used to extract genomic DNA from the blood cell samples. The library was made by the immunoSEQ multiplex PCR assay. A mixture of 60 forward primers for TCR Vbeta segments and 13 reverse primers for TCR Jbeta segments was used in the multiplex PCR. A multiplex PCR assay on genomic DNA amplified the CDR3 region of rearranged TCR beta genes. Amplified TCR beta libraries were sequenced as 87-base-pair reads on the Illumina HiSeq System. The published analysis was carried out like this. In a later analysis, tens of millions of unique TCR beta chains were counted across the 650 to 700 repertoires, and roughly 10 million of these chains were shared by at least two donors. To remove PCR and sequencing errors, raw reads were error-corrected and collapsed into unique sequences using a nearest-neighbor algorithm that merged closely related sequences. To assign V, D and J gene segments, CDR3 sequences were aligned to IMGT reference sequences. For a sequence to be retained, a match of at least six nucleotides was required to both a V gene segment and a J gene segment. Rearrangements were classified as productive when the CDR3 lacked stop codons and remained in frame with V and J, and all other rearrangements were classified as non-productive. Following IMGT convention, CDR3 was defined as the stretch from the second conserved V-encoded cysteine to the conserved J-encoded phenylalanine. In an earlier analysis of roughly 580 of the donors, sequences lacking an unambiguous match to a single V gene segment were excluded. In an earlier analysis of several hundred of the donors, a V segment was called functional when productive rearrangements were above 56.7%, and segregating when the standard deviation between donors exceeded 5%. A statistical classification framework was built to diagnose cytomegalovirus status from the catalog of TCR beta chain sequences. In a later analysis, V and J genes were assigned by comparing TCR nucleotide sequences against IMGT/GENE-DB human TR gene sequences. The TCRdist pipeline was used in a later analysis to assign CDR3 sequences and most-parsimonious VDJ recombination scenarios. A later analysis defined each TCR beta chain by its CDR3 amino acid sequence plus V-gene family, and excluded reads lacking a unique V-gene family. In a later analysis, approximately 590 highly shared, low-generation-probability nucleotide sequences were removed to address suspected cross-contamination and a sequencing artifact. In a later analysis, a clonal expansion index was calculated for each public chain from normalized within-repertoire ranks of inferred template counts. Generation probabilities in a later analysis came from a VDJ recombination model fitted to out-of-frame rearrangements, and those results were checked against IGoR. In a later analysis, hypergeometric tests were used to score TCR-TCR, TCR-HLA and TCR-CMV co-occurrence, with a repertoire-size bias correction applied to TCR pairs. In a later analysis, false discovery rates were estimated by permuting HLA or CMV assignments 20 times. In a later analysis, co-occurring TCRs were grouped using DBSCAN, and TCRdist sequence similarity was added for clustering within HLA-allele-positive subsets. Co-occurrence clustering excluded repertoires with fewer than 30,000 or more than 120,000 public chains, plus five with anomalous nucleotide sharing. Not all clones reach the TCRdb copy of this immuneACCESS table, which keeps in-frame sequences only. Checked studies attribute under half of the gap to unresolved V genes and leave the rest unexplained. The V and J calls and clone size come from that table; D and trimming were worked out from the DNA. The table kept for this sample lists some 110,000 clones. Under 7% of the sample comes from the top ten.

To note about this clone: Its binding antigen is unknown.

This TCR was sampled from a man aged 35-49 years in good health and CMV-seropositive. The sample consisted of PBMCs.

The CDR3 region has the sequence CASSLRGGVSEQYF. The bases read TGTGCCAGCAGCCTAAGAGGGGGGGTGAGCGAGCAGTACTTC. This chain joins TRBV11-1 to TRBJ2-7, and possibly TRBD2, on 7 matching bases. Counted from cysteine to phenylalanine, this CDR3 has 14 amino acids. The sequence is cut down to CDR3 DNA, 42 bases in frame from base 1. CDR1 and CDR2, per the germline V gene (reference sequence), are SGHAT and FQDESV. V is cut by 5 bases and J by 6 bases, and the space between the germline ends is 17 bases.